This TCR beta chain was captured in a study of T cells in Graves' hyperthyroidism and ophthalmopathy. This clonotype was counted many times. Uncontrolled infection, other autoimmune disease, pregnancy or lactation excluded patients. Diagnostic assessment was based on clinical symptoms, serum thyroxine and TRAb, thyroid ultrasound and orbital computed tomography. PBMCs were collected from an approximately 9.4 ml volume of fresh peripheral blood. RNA transcripts gave rise to amplified TCR beta CDR3 regions. HTBI primers were employed in a first-round RT-PCR of the TCR CDR3. TCRdb fed the multiplex PCR reads into MiXCR, producing one record per CDR3 protein. This table holds about 720,000 distinct CDR3 sequences, 18% found once. The CDR3 consists of 14 residues. The V end lost 3 bases, the J end lost 3 bases, and 12 bases lay between the germline ends. Germline values: CDR1 SGHAT, CDR2 FQNNGV.

The clonotype comes from a woman aged 50 to 60 with Graves' hyperthyroidism that later progressed to Graves' ophthalmopathy. Sequenced sample: blood. The rearrangement links TRBV11-2 to TRBJ2-7; D is possibly TRBD1 or TRBD2 (5 bases each). CDR3 nucleotide sequence: TGTGCCAGCAGCTTCCGGGACGGCTACTACGAGCAGTACTTC. Translating gives CASSFRDGYYEQYF.